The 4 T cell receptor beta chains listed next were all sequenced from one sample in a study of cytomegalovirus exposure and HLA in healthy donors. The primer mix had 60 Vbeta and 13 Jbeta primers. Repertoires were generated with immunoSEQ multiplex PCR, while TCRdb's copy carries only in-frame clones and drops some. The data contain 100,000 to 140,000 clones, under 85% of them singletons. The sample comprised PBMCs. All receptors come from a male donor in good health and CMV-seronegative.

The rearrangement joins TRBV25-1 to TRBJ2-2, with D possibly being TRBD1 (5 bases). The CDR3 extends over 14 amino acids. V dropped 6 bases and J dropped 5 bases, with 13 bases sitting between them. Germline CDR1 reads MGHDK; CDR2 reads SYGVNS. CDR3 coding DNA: TGTGCCAGCAGGGGGCTAGAGGAAACCGGGGAGCTGTTTTTT. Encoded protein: CASRGLEETGELFF.

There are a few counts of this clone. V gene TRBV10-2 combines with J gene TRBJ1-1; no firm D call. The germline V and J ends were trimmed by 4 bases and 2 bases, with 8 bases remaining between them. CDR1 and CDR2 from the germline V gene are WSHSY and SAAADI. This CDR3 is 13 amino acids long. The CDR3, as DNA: TGCGCCAGCAGTGTGGCCGTAAACACTGAAGCTTTCTTT. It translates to CASSVAVNTEAFF.

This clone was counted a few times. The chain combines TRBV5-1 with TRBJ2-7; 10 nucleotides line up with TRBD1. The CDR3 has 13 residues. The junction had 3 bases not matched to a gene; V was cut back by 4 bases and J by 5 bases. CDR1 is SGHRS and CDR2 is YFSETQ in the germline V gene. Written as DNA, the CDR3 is TGCGCCAGCAGCGGGGACAGGGGCGACGAGCAGTACTTC. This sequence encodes CASSGDRGDEQYF.

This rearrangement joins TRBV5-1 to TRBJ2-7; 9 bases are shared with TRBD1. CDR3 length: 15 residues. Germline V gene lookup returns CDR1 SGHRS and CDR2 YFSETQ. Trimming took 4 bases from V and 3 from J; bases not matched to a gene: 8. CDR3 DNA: TGCGCCAGCAGCCTCCCCCGGACAGGGGTCTACGAGCAGTACTTC. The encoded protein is CASSLPRTGVYEQYF.